This is a list of T cell receptor beta chains from one sample in a study of T cell responses to AZD1222 COVID-19 vaccine. Profiling relied on immunoSEQ multiplex PCR, and the TCRdb table lists in-frame clones only, not all of them. Of about 180,000 clones listed, roughly 88% are singletons. The sample consisted of peripheral blood, taken 28 days after the second AZD1222 dose. The receptors derive from an adult who received the AZD1222 COVID-19 vaccine. Both conserved end residues are part of each CDR3. Fields, in order: V gene, clone size, J gene, D gene, CDR3 DNA, CDR3 protein. D genes are given only for firm matches. For some rows the clone size is stated as once, few or many, or as a class when expanded; others skip it.

TRBV12-3/TRBV12-4,.,TRBJ2-7,.,TGTGCCAGCAGCCTAGGACAGAAGTACGAGCAGTACTTC,CASSLGQKYEQYF
TRBV7-2,.,TRBJ2-2,TRBD2,TGTGCCAGCAGCCCGGGACTAGTCACCGGGGAGCTGTTTTTT,CASSPGLVTGELFF
TRBV10-1,.,TRBJ2-1,TRBD2,TGCGCCAGCAGTGAGTCAAGCGGGGCGTACAATGAGCAGTTCTTC,CASSESSGAYNEQFF
TRBV6-5,.,TRBJ2-3,.,TGTGCCAGCAGTATATCGGACAGAAGCACAGATACGCAGTATTTT,CASSISDRSTDTQYF
TRBV6-1,.,TRBJ2-2,.,TGTGCCAGCAGTGGATCCAGGGTCCGAAACACCGGGGAGCTGTTTTTT,CASSGSRVRNTGELFF
TRBV5-1,.,TRBJ1-6,.,TGCGCCAGCAGCTTGGACAGGGTCAATTCACCCCTCCACTTT,CASSLDRVNSPLHF
TRBV30,.,TRBJ2-5,TRBD2,TGTGCCTCTTCAGGACTAGCGGGGAGACAAGAGACCCAGTACTTC,CASSGLAGRQETQYF
TRBV19,.,TRBJ2-1,.,TGTGCCAGTGGTAGCGCATACAATGAGCAGTTCTTC,CASGSAYNEQFF
TRBV6-5,.,TRBJ2-3,TRBD2,TGTGCCAGCAGCGGGGGGATACGCACAGATACGCAGTATTTT,CASSGGIRTDTQYF
TRBV5-1,.,TRBJ2-7,.,TGCGCCAGCAGCTTAAATTGGGGTTCCGACGAGCAGTACTTC,CASSLNWGSDEQYF
TRBV4-1,.,TRBJ1-1,TRBD1,TGCGCCAGCAGCCAAGATCTGCGGGGCAGGGGGCAATCGGGAGGGGCTTTCTTT,CASSQDLRGRGQSGGAFF
TRBV7-2,.,TRBJ1-2,.,TGTGCCAGCACCCCGTCCCCAGGGGTCAACTATGGCTACACCTTC,CASTPSPGVNYGYTF
TRBV20-1,few,TRBJ2-7,TRBD1,TGCAGTGCTAGTAAAGTCACAGGGGGCCCCTCCTACGAGCAGTACTTC,CSASKVTGGPSYEQYF
TRBV7-8,.,TRBJ2-7,.,TGTGCCAGCAGCTTCACGCGGGGGCCAACCTACGAGCAGTACTTC,CASSFTRGPTYEQYF
TRBV11-2,few,TRBJ1-6,.,TGTGCCAGCAGCCTCGATTTGAGTCCGTATTCACCCCTCCACTTT,CASSLDLSPYSPLHF
TRBV3-1/TRBV3-2,.,TRBJ1-2,.,TGTGCCAGCAGCCAAGTAGGTTCTTATGGCTACACCTTC,CASSQVGSYGYTF
TRBV19,.,TRBJ1-1,TRBD1,TGTGCCAGTAAGGTGGGACAGTCGAACACTGAAGCTTTCTTT,CASKVGQSNTEAFF
TRBV6-5,.,TRBJ1-1,.,TGTGCCAGCAGCAGGACGGTCCGAAACACTGAAGCTTTCTTT,CASSRTVRNTEAFF
TRBV7-9,.,TRBJ1-1,TRBD1,TGTGCCAGCAGCCCCCAGGTCCGGGACAGCACTGAAGCTTTCTTT,CASSPQVRDSTEAFF
TRBV4-3,.,TRBJ2-3,TRBD1,TGCGCCAGCAGCATATCTACCGGGACAGGGAAGACAGATACGCAGTATTTT,CASSISTGTGKTDTQYF
TRBV2,.,TRBJ1-3,.,TGTGCCAGCAGTGAAGTGGGGGGGGGCACCATATATTTT,CASSEVGGGTIYF
TRBV5-8,.,TRBJ1-5,.,TGTGCCAGCACACAATTTAGGGGCAATCAGCCCCAGCATTTT,CASTQFRGNQPQHF
TRBV30,.,TRBJ1-2,TRBD1,TGTGCCTGGAGTGTTTTCCGGGACAGGGATCAGGGCTACACCTTC,CAWSVFRDRDQGYTF
TRBV7-3,.,TRBJ2-1,TRBD2,TGTGCCAGCAGCTTACGGCGGGGGGACTCCTACAATGAGCAGTTCTTC,CASSLRRGDSYNEQFF
TRBV6-5,.,TRBJ2-5,.,TGTGCCAGCAGTCCGACCTACAGGAGACAAGAGACCCAGTACTTC,CASSPTYRRQETQYF
TRBV14,.,TRBJ1-1,TRBD1,TGTGCCAGCAGCACCCAGGGGGCGGACACTGAAGCTTTCTTT,CASSTQGADTEAFF
TRBV11-2,.,TRBJ1-6,.,TGTGCCAGCATGGTAGGGGGCTATAATTCACCCCTCCACTTT,CASMVGGYNSPLHF
TRBV7-6,.,TRBJ2-7,TRBD2,TGTGCCAGCAGCTTAGCGGCTAGCGGGATCGGCTACGAGCAGTACTTC,CASSLAASGIGYEQYF
TRBV30,.,TRBJ1-6,.,TGTGCCTGGAGTGAGGACAGAGTCTCACCCCTCCACTTT,CAWSEDRVSPLHF
TRBV24-1,.,TRBJ2-1,.,TGTGCCACCAGTGAACCCGGGACACTTAACAATGAGCAGTTCTTC,CATSEPGTLNNEQFF
TRBV30,.,TRBJ1-1,TRBD1,TGTGCCTGGAGGGGGGGGACAGTCGCTTCGGCTGAAGCTTTCTTT,CAWRGGTVASAEAFF
TRBV19,.,TRBJ2-3,TRBD2,TGTGCCAGTAGTATCAGCGGGGGTAGCACAGATACGCAGTATTTT,CASSISGGSTDTQYF
TRBV23-1,.,TRBJ2-7,.,TGCGCCAGCAGTCAAGGCCGCGGTCTCCTCAAATACGAGCAGTACTTC,CASSQGRGLLKYEQYF
TRBV2,.,TRBJ2-3,.,TGTGCCAGCAGTCGTAGCGGTAGCACAGATACGCAGTATTTT,CASSRSGSTDTQYF
TRBV5-4,.,TRBJ1-2,TRBD1,TGTGCCAGCAGCTTGGTTAGGGGGCCTGGCTACACCTTC,CASSLVRGPGYTF
TRBV30,.,TRBJ1-1,.,TGTGCCTGGGGCTGGGGGGGGGAGAACACTGAAGCTTTCTTT,CAWGWGGENTEAFF
TRBV5-4,.,TRBJ2-3,.,TGTGCCAGCAGCTTGAATCCGTGGTCAGATACGCAGTATTTT,CASSLNPWSDTQYF
TRBV11-2,.,TRBJ2-3,.,TGTGCCAGCAGCTTAGGAGGCATTGACACAGATACGCAGTATTTT,CASSLGGIDTDTQYF